This TCR beta chain was sequenced during a study of blood T cells in healthy people across ages. Germline V gene sequence: CDR1 SGHTA, CDR2 FQGNSA. This CDR3 region has 14 residues. Trimming stripped 5 bases from V and 3 bases from J, with 13 bases between. Alongside a J-beta primer mix, a sample-barcoded 5' primer served in a second PCR lasting about 7 to 12 cycles. Every sample returned 3 million or more CDR3-containing paired-end reads. TCRdb itself ran the 5' RACE reads through MiXCR, one entry per CDR3 protein. Among around 620,000 distinct CDR3 sequences, roughly 29% were seen once, and the ten largest hold 18%. No fewer than 5.5 micrograms of total RNA were isolated from every sample.

Sequenced sample: blood. The chain recombines TRBV7-2 with TRBJ2-5; D is possibly TRBD2 (5 bases). This TCR came from a woman in her 70s in good health. CDR3 nucleotides: TGTGCCAGCAGCCGCCTTCCCGGGAAAGAGACCCAGTACTTC. As protein: CASSRLPGKETQYF.